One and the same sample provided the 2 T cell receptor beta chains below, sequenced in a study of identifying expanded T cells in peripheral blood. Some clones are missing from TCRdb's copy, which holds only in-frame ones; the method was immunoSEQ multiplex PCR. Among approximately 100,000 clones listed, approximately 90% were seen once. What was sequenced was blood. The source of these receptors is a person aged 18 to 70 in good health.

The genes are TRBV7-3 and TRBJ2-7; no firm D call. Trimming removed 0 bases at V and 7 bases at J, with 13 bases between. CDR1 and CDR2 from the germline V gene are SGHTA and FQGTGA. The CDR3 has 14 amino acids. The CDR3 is CASSLTSAAWEQYF. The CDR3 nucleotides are TGTGCCAGCAGCTTAACTTCCGCAGCCTGGGAGCAGTACTTC. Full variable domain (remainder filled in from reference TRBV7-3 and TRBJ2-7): GAGVSQTPSNKVTEKGKYVELRCDPISGHTALYWYRQSLGQGPEFLIYFQGTGAADDSGLPNDRFFAVRPEGSVSTLKIQRTERGDSAVYLCASSLTSAAWEQYFGPGTRLTVT.

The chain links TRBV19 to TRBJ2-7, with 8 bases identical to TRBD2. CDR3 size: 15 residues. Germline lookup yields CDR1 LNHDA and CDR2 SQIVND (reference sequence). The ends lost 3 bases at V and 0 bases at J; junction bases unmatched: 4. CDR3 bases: TGTGCCAGTAGTATTTCCGGGACTAGCTCCTACGAGCAGTACTTC. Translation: CASSISGTSSYEQYF.